The T cell receptor (beta chain) under discussion was sequenced for a study of T cells in localized non-small cell lung cancer. Study results and limitations: Exceeding tumor, uninvolved adjacent lung had the highest T cell clonality. Increased T cell density in blood showed an association with longer overall survival. It remains possible that heterogeneity exists, since only one tumor region was sequenced.

Of note for this clone: Its antigen remains unidentified.

The CDR3 covers 15 residues. J gave up 4 bases and V 0 bases, and 4 bases lay outside the gene matches. Germline V gives CDR1 SGDLS, CDR2 YYNGEE. Only in-frame clones appear in the TCRdb table, and some are missing; sequencing was by immunoSEQ multiplex PCR. The sample has 15,000 to 20,000 clones, around 91% seen once. This specimen consisted of peripheral blood mononuclear cells, obtained before any cancer treatment. The chain combines TRBV9 with TRBJ2-1; 7 bases align to TRBD2. The TCR was taken from a woman aged 40-69 years with stage III lung adenocarcinoma. CDR3: CASSVGAGVYNEQFF. The CDR3 DNA follows: TGTGCCAGCAGCGTAGGGGCGGGGGTATACAATGAGCAGTTCTTC.